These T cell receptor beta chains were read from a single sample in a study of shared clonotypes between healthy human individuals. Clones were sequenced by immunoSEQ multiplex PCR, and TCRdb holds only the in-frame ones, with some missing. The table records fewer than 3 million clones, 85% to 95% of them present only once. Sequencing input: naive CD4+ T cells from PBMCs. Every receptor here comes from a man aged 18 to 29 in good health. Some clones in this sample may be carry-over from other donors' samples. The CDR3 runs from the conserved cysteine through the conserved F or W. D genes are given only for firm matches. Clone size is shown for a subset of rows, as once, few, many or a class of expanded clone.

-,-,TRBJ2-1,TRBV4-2,TGTGCCAGCAGCATAAGCAGTGGTGAGCAGTTCTTC,CASSISSGEQFF
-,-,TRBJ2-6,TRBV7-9,TGTGCCAGCAGCCCTTTCCGGTTCGATGACCTATCTGGGGCCAACGTCCTGACTTTC,CASSPFRFDDLSGANVLTF
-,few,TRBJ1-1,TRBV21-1,TGTGCCAGCATGGGCAGGGATAACACTGAAGCTTTCTTT,CASMGRDNTEAFF
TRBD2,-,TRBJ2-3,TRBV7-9,TGTGCCAGCAGCTTAGGGCTAGCGGTAGGCACAGATACGCAGTATTTT,CASSLGLAVGTDTQYF
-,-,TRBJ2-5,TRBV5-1,TGCGCCAGCAGCTCCGGCGGCAACTTGGAAGAGACCCAGTACTTC,CASSSGGNLEETQYF
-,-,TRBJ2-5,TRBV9,TGTGCCAGCAGCACCCGACCAACTGTACCCTTCCAGAAGGAGACCCAGTACTTC,CASSTRPTVPFQKETQYF
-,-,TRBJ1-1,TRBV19,TGTGCCAGTAGTATACGGCAACCTAACACTGAAGCTTTCTTT,CASSIRQPNTEAFF
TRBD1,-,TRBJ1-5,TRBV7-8,TGTGCCAGCAGCTTCCTGGGACAGACTAGCAGGCAGCCCCAGCATTTT,CASSFLGQTSRQPQHF
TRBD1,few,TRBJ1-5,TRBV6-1,TGTGCCAGCAGGATGACCGGGACAGGGGGTCAGCCCCAGCATTTT,CASRMTGTGGQPQHF
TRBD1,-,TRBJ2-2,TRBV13,TGTGCCAGCAGCCCTATAGGCCGGGACAGGGGCCCAATGGGGCCCGGGGAGCTGTTTTTT,CASSPIGRDRGPMGPGELFF
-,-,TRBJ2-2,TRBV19,TGTGCCAGTAACTGGAGGCGAGGACGGGCAAGCGGGGAGCTGTTTTTT,CASNWRRGRASGELFF